This T cell receptor beta chain was identified in a study of T cell responses to AZD1222 COVID-19 vaccine. Germline V gives CDR1 SGDLS, CDR2 YYNGEE. There are 15 residues in the CDR3. V lost 4 bases to trimming and J lost 9 bases, with 17 bases between them. A note on this clone: Antigen unknown.

Sequenced by immunoSEQ multiplex PCR; TCRdb stores in-frame clones only, minus some. The sample consists of about 110,000 clones, about nine tenths of them appearing once. Study findings and constraints: With two AZD1222 doses given, Spike-specific TCR breadth and depth both rose.

The chain recombines TRBV9 with TRBJ1-6, with D possibly matching TRBD1 (6 bases). The receptor comes from an adult who received the AZD1222 COVID-19 vaccine. The material was peripheral blood, obtained 28 days after the second AZD1222 dose. The CDR3: CASSKTDSFLSPLHF. CDR3 coding DNA: TGTGCCAGCAGCAAAACGGACAGTTTTCTTTCACCCCTCCACTTT.